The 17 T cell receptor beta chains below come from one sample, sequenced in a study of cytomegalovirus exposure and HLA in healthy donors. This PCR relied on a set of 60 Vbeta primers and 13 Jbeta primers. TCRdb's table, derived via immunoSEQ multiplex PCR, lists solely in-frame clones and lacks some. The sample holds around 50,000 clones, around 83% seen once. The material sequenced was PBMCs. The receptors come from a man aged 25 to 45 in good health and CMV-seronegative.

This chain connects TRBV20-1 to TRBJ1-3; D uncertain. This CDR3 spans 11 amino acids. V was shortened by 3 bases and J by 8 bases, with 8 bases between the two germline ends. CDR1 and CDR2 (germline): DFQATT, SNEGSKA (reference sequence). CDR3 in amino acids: CSASHRDTIYF. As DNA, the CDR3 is TGCAGTGCTAGCCACCGGGACACCATATATTTT.

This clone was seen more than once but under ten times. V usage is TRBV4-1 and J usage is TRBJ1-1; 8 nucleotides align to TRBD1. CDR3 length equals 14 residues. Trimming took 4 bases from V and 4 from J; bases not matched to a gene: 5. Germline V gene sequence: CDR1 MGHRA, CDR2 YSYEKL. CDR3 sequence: CASSRGTGFTEAFF. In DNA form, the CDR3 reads TGCGCCAGCAGCCGAGGGACAGGCTTCACTGAAGCTTTCTTT.

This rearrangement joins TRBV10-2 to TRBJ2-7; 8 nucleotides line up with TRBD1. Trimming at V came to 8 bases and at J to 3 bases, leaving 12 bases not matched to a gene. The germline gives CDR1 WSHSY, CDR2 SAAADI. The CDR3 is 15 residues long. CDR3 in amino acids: CASSPPGTGDYEQYF. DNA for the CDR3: TGCGCCAGCTCCCCCCCGGGGACAGGAGACTACGAGCAGTACTTC.

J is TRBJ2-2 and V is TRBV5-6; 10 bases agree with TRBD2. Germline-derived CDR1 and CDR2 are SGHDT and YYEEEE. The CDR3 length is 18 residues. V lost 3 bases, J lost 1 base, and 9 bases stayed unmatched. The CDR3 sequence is CASSSRWASGGNTGELFF. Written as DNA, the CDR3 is TGTGCCAGCAGCTCGCGGTGGGCTAGCGGGGGGAACACCGGGGAGCTGTTTTTT.

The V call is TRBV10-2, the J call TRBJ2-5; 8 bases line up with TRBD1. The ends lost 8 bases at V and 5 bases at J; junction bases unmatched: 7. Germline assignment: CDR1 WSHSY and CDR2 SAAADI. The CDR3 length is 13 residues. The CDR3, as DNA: TGCGCCAGCCATGAGACAGGGGCTGAGACCCAGTACTTC. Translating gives CASHETGAETQYF.

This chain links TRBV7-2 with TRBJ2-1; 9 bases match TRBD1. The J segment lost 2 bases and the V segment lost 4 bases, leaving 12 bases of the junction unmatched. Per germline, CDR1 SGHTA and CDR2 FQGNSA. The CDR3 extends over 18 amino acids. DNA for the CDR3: TGTGCCAGCAGCTCCCCCGGGACAGGGTTAGGGCCCTACAATGAGCAGTTCTTC. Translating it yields CASSSPGTGLGPYNEQFF.

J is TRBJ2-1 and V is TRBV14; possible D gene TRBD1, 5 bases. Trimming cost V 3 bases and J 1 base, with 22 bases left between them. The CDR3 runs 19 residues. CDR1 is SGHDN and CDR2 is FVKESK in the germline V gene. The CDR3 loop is CASSQISRTRAGSYNEQFF. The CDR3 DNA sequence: TGTGCCAGCAGCCAGATTAGTAGGACAAGGGCTGGATCCTACAATGAGCAGTTCTTC.

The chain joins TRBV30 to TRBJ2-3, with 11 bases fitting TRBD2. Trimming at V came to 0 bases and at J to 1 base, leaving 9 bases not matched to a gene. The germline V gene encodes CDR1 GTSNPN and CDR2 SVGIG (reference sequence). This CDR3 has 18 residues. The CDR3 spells CAWSVRSSGRMGTDTQYF. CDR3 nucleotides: TGTGCCTGGAGTGTACGTTCTAGCGGGAGGATGGGCACAGATACGCAGTATTTT.

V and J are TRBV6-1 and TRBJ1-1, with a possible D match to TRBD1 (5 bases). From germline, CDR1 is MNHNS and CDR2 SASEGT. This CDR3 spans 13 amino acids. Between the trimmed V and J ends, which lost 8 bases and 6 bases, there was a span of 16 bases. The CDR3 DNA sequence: TGTGCCAGCCGAGAATTAGGGGAATCTGAAGCTTTCTTT. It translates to CASRELGESEAFF.

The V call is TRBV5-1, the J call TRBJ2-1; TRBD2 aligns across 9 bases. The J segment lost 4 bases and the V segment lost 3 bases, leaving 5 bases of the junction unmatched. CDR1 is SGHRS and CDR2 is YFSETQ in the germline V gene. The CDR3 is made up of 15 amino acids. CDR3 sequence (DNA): TGCGCCAGCAGCTCGGCTAGCGGGGTTTACAATGAGCAGTTCTTC. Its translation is CASSSASGVYNEQFF.

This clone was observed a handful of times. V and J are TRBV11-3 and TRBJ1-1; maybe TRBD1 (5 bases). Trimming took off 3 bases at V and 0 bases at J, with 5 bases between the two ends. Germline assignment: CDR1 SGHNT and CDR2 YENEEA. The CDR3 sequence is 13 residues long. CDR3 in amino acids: CASSLTVNTEAFF. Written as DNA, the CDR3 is TGTGCCAGCAGCTTGACAGTGAACACTGAAGCTTTCTTT. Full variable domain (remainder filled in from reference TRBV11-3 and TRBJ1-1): EAGVVQSPRYKIIEKKQPVAFWCNPISGHNTLYWYLQNLGQGPELLIRYENEEAVDDSQLPKDRFSAERLKGVDSTLKIQPAELGDSAVYLCASSLTVNTEAFFGQGTRLTVV.

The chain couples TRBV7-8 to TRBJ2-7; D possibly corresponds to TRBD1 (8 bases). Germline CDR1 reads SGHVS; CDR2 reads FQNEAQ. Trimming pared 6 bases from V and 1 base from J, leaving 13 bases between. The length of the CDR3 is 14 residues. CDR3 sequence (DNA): TGTGCCAGCAGACCACAGGGGGGGTCCTACGAGCAGTACTTC. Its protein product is CASRPQGGSYEQYF.

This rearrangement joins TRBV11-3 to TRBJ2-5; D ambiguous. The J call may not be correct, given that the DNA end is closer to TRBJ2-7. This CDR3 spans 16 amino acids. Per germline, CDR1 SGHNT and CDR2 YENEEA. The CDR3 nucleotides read TGTGCCAGCAGCTTAGATACGGCTAGAAGCTCCTACGAGCAGTACTTC. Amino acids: CASSLDTARSSYEQYF.

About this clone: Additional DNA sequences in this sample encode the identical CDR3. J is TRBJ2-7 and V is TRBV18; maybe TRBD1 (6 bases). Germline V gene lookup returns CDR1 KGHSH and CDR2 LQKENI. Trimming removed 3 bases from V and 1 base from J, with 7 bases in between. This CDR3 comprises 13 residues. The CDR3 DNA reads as TGTGCCAGCTCACCGGACAGTTCCTACGAGCAGTACTTC. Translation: CASSPDSSYEQYF.

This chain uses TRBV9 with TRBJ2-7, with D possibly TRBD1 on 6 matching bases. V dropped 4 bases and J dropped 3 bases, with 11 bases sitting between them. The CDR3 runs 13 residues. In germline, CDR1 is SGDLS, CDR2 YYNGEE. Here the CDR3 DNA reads TGTGCCAGCAGCCGGGGCAGGGGCTACGAGCAGTACTTC. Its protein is CASSRGRGYEQYF. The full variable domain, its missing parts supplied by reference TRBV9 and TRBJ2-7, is DSGVTQTPKHLITATGQRVTLRCSPRSGDLSVYWYQQSLDQGLQFLIQYYNGEERAKGNILERFSAQQFPDLHSELNLSSLELGDSALYFCASSRGRGYEQYFGPGTRLTVT.

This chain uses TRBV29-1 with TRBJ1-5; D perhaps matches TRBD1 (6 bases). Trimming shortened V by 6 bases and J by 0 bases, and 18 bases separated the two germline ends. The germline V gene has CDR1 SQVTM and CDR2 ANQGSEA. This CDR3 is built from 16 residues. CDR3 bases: TGCAGCGTGGGGGGGACACAACTTTATAGCAATCAGCCCCAGCATTTT. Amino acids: CSVGGTQLYSNQPQHF.

The CDR3 DNA reads as TGTGCCAGCAGTTTACGCCCCGGGGGGAACCAGCCCCAGCATTTT. Its protein product is CASSLRPGGNQPQHF. The chain joins TRBV27 to TRBJ1-5, with D possibly being TRBD1 (5 bases). The V end lost 2 bases, the J end lost 7 bases, and 15 bases lay between the germline ends. Germline V CDR1 and CDR2: MNHEY, SMNVEV (reference sequence). The CDR3 covers 15 residues.